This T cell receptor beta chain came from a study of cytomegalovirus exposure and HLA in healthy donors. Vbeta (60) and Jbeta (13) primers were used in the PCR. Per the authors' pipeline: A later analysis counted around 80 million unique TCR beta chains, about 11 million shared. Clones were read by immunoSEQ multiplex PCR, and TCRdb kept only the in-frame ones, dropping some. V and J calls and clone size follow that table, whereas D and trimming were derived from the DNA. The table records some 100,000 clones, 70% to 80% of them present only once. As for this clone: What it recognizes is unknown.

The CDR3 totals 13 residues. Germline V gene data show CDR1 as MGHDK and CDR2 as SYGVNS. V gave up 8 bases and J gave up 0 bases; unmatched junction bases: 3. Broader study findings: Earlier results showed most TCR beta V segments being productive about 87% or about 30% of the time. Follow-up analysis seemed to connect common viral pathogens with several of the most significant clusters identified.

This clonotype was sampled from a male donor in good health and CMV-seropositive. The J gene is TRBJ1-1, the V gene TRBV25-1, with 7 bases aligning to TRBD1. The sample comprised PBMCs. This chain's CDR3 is CASSTGMNTEAFF. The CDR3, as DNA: TGTGCCAGCTCGACAGGGATGAACACTGAAGCTTTCTTT.